The next 20 T cell receptor beta chains were all read from a single sample in a study of T cell responses to AZD1222 COVID-19 vaccine. Clones were sequenced by immunoSEQ multiplex PCR, and TCRdb holds only the in-frame ones, with some missing. The table includes approximately 150,000 clones, about 92% detected once. This specimen was peripheral blood, taken 28 days after the second AZD1222 dose. The receptor source for this set is an adult who received the AZD1222 COVID-19 vaccine.

The chain joins TRBV4-2 to TRBJ1-6; D call uncertain. Trimming shortened V by 4 bases and J by 10 bases, and 17 bases separated the two germline ends. Germline loops: CDR1 LGHNA, CDR2 YNFKEQ. This CDR3 spans 15 amino acids. The CDR3 loop is CASSPTSQASSPLHF. For the CDR3, the DNA is TGTGCCAGCAGCCCAACCTCGCAGGCGTCCTCACCCCTCCACTTT.

This sequence joins TRBV5-6 and TRBJ2-1; D remains unclear. V was shortened by 0 bases and J by 9 bases, with 13 bases between the two germline ends. CDR1 SGHDT and CDR2 YYEEEE come from the germline V gene. This CDR3 is 14 amino acids long. The CDR3 protein is CASSLVGPTGEQFF. The CDR3 bases are TGTGCCAGCAGCTTGGTAGGCCCGACCGGTGAGCAGTTCTTC. Full variable domain (outside the CDR3, taken from reference TRBV5-6 and TRBJ2-1): DAGVTQSPTHLIKTRGQQVTLRCSPKSGHDTVSWYQQALGQGPQFIFQYYEEEERQRGNFPDRFSGHQFPNYSSELNVNALLLGDSALYLCASSLVGPTGEQFFGPGTRLTVL.

The chain uses TRBV2 and TRBJ1-4; 10 nucleotides agree with TRBD1. The CDR3 contains 14 residues. CDR1 and CDR2 (germline): SNHLY, FYNNEI. J lost 8 bases, V lost 3 bases, and 3 bases had no gene match. CDR3 residues: CASSDRDRGEKLFF. The CDR3 bases are TGTGCCAGCAGTGATCGGGACAGGGGCGAAAAACTGTTTTTT.

The V call is TRBV4-2, the J call TRBJ1-5; D may be TRBD1 (5 bases). Trimming shortened V by 0 bases and J by 3 bases, and 18 bases separated the two germline ends. The CDR3 totals 18 residues. Germline V lookup: CDR1 LGHNA, CDR2 YNFKEQ. The CDR3 region has the DNA TGTGCCAGCAGCCAAGAGGCGGGGGTAGGCTGGGTCAATCAGCCCCAGCATTTT. This translates into CASSQEAGVGWVNQPQHF.

This chain joins TRBV27 and TRBJ1-6; the D is unclear. The CDR3 loop spans 14 amino acids. CDR1 and CDR2 from the germline V gene are MNHEY and SMNVEV (reference sequence). V lost 4 bases and J lost 4, with 8 bases in between. CDR3 protein: CASSYWVYNSPLHF. In DNA, the CDR3 is TGTGCCAGCAGTTATTGGGTGTATAATTCACCCCTCCACTTT.

The chain carries TRBV9 and TRBJ2-1; D ambiguous. Germline CDR1 and CDR2: SGDLS and YYNGEE. The germline V and J ends were trimmed by 2 bases and 5 bases, with 5 bases remaining between them. The CDR3 runs to 12 residues. The CDR3 is CASSVAHNEQFF. The CDR3 nucleotides are TGTGCCAGCAGCGTGGCTCACAATGAGCAGTTCTTC.

The CDR3 bases are TGTGCCAGTAGTATAACAGGTTTGTTCTACCAGCCCCAGCATTTT. Protein sequence: CASSITGLFYQPQHF. The chain is built from TRBV19 and TRBJ1-5, with TRBD1 as a possible D gene (5 bases). V shed 2 bases and J shed 7 bases, with 15 bases lying between them. CDR1 is LNHDA, CDR2 SQIVND, per germline (reference sequence). This CDR3 is 15 amino acids long.

CDR3 sequence: CATSGRQGRGADTQYF. For the CDR3, the DNA is TGTGCCACCAGCGGCAGACAGGGCAGGGGTGCCGATACGCAGTATTTT. The rearrangement uses TRBV24-1 and TRBJ2-3, with TRBD1 matching 7 bases. Germline lookup yields CDR1 KGHDR and CDR2 SFDVKD. The CDR3 covers 16 residues. Losses at the gene ends were 7 bases for V and 6 bases for J; bases not matched to a gene: 15.

This clone has just one count. This chain connects TRBV6-6 to TRBJ1-3; D remains ambiguous. CDR1 MNHNY and CDR2 SVGAGI come from the germline V gene (reference sequence). V gave up 2 bases and J gave up 0 bases, with 8 bases separating them. The CDR3 loop spans 15 amino acids. CDR3 region: CASSYQASSGNTIYF. The DNA for the CDR3 is TGTGCCAGCAGTTACCAGGCGAGCTCTGGAAACACCATATATTTT.

J is TRBJ1-4 and V is TRBV24-1; 7 nucleotides match TRBD1. The CDR3 is 15 amino acids. The junction had 9 bases not matched to a gene; V was cut back by 4 bases and J by 8 bases. Per the germline V gene, CDR1 is KGHDR and CDR2 is SFDVKD. The CDR3 is CATSDPNRGEEKLFF. The CDR3 region has the DNA TGTGCCACCAGTGACCCCAACAGGGGTGAGGAAAAACTGTTTTTT.

This chain links TRBV19 with TRBJ2-7; 9 bases map to TRBD1. Germline V gene sequence: CDR1 LNHDA, CDR2 SQIVND (reference sequence). Unmatched junction bases numbered 13, after V lost 5 bases and J lost 5 bases. CDR3 length: 16 amino acids. The CDR3 bases are TGTGCCAGTAGTCTCGAGGGACAGGGACAGTTCGACGAGCAGTACTTC. This encodes CASSLEGQGQFDEQYF.

The genes are TRBV5-1 and TRBJ1-6, with 7 bases that match TRBD1. The germline V gene encodes CDR1 SGHRS and CDR2 YFSETQ. This CDR3 is built from 17 residues. Unmatched junction bases numbered 7, after V lost 0 bases and J lost 4 bases. CDR3 residues: CASSLVEGARYNSPLHF. CDR3 coding DNA: TGCGCCAGCAGCTTGGTTGAGGGGGCGCGGTATAATTCACCCCTCCACTTT.

V is TRBV5-6 and J is TRBJ2-3; D is tentatively TRBD1 or TRBD2 (6 bases each). Trimming stripped 2 bases from V and 4 bases from J, with 20 bases between. The CDR3 has 17 residues. Per the germline V gene, CDR1 is SGHDT and CDR2 is YYEEEE. This CDR3 reads CASSFGTPRGLADTQYF. The CDR3 region has the DNA TGTGCCAGCAGCTTTGGGACTCCGAGGGGGTTGGCAGATACGCAGTATTTT.

This clone was recorded only once. The V call is TRBV3-1 (or the pseudogene TRBV3-2), the J call TRBJ1-2; no clear D. The V gene's germline CDR1 is LGHDT and CDR2 YNNKEL (reference sequence). V lost 0 bases to trimming and J lost 4 bases, with 6 bases between them. The CDR3 covers 13 residues. CDR3 DNA sequence: TGTGCCAGCAGCCAAGAGATGGCCTATGGCTACACCTTC. This encodes CASSQEMAYGYTF.

The chain has TRBV2 and TRBJ1-2; a weak D match, TRBD1 (5 bases). Germline CDR1 SNHLY, CDR2 FYNNEI. Between the trimmed V and J ends, which lost 5 bases and 4 bases, there was a span of 8 bases. The CDR3 sequence is 12 residues long. The CDR3 DNA sequence: TGTGCCAGCAGTACAGGCGGCTATGGCTACACCTTC. Translated: CASSTGGYGYTF.

This chain links TRBV5-4 with TRBJ1-1, with a possible D match to TRBD1 (6 bases). V was trimmed by 0 bases and J by 2 bases, leaving 11 bases between them. Per germline, CDR1 SGHNT and CDR2 YYREEE (reference sequence). This CDR3 is built from 15 residues. CDR3 protein: CASSLGGLENTEAFF. For the CDR3, the DNA is TGTGCCAGCAGCTTGGGGGGGCTTGAAAACACTGAAGCTTTCTTT.

The chain links TRBV28 to TRBJ2-1; D not certain. Looked up from germline, CDR1 is MDHEN and CDR2 is SYDVKM. The CDR3 spans 11 residues. The V end lost 7 bases, the J end lost 8 bases, and 9 bases lay between the germline ends. This chain's CDR3 is CASTTRDEQFF. In DNA, the CDR3 is TGTGCCAGCACCACCCGAGATGAGCAGTTCTTC.

This chain connects TRBV6-2 or TRBV6-3 to TRBJ2-3, with 7 positions matching TRBD1. The germline CDR1 and CDR2 sequences are MNHEY and SVGEGT. V lost 5 bases, J lost 7 bases, and 3 bases stayed unmatched. There are 12 residues in the CDR3. CDR3 coding DNA: TGTGCCAGCAGTAAGGGACAGAATACGCAGTATTTT. Translation gives CASSKGQNTQYF.

CDR3 in DNA: TGTGCCTGGAGAGACCGGGACAGGGGTCCGAACTATGGCTACACCTTC. Its protein is CAWRDRDRGPNYGYTF. This sequence joins TRBV30 and TRBJ1-2, with 10 bases that match TRBD1. The V gene end was trimmed by 3 bases and the J gene end by 2 bases; junction bases not matched to a gene: 9. Looked up from germline, CDR1 is GTSNPN and CDR2 is SVGIG (reference sequence). The CDR3 covers 16 residues. The full variable domain, rest sourced from reference TRBV30 and TRBJ1-2, is SQTIHQWPATLVQPVGSPLSLECTVEGTSNPNLYWYRQAAGRGLQLLFYSVGIGQISSEVPQNLSASRPQDRQFILSSKKLLLSDSGFYLCAWRDRDRGPNYGYTFGSGTRLTVV.

The V call is TRBV6-6, the J call TRBJ1-2; 8 bases are shared with TRBD1. Trimming removed 7 bases from V and 5 bases from J; junction bases left unmatched: 15. The length of the CDR3 is 16 residues. CDR1 is MNHNY and CDR2 is SVGAGI in the germline V gene (reference sequence). This chain's CDR3 is CASMGEGQGLWYGYTF. CDR3 DNA sequence: TGTGCCAGCATGGGGGAAGGACAGGGATTATGGTATGGCTACACCTTC.